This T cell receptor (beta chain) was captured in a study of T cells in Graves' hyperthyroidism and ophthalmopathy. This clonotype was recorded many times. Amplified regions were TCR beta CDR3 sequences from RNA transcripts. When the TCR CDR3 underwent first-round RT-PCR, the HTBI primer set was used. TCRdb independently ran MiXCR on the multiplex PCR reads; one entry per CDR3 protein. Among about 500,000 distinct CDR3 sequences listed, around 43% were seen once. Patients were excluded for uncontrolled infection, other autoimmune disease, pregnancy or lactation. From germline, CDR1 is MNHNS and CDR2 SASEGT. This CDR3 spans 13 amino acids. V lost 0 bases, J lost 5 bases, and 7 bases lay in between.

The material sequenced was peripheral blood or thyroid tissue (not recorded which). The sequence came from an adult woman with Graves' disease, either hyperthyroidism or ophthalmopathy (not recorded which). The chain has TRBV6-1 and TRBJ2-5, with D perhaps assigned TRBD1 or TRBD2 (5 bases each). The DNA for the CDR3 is TGTGCCAGCAGTGAAGCCGGGGCGGAGACCCAGTACTTC. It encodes CASSEAGAETQYF.